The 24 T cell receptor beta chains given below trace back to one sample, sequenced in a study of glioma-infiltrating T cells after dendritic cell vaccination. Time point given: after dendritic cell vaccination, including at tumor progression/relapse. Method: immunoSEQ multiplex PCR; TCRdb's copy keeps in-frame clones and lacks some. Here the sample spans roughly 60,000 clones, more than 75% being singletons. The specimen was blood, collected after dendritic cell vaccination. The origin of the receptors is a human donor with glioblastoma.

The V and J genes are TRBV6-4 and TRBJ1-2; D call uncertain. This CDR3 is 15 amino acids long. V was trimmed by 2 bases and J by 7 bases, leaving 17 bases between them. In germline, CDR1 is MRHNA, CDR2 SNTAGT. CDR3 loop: CASSDELRASGGYTF. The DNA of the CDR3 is TGTGCCAGCAGTGACGAGCTACGAGCATCGGGTGGCTACACCTTC.

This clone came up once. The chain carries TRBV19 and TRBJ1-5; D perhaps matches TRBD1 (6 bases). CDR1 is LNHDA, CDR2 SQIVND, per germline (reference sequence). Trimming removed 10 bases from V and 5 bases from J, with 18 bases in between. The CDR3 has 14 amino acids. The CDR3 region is CATRLGQSDQPQHF. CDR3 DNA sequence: TGTGCCACCCGATTAGGACAGTCGGATCAGCCCCAGCATTTT.

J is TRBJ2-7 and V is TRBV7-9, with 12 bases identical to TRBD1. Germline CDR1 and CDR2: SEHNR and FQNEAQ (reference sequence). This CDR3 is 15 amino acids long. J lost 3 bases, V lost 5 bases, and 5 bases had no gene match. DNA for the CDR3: TGTGCCAGCAGCGGGGGGACAGGGGGCATCTACGAGCAGTACTTC. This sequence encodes CASSGGTGGIYEQYF.

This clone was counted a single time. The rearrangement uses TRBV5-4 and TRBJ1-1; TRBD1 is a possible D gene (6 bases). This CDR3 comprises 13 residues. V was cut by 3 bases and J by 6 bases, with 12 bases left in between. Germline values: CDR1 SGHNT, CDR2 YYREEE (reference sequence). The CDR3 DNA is TGTGCCAGCAGCTCCGGACAGAGGGCTGAAGCTTTCTTT. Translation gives CASSSGQRAEAFF.

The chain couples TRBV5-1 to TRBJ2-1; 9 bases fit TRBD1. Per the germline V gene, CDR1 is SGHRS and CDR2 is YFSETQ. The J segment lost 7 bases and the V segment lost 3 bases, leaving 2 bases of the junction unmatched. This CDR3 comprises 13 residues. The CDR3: CASSSGQGNEQFF. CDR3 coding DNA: TGCGCCAGCAGCTCGGGACAGGGAAATGAGCAGTTCTTC.

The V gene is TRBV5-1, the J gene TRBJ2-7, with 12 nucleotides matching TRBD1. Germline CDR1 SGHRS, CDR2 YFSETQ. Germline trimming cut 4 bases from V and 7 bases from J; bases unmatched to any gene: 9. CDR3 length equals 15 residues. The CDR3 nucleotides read TGCGCCAGCAGCCAAACGGGACAGGGGGCATGGGAGCAGTACTTC. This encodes CASSQTGQGAWEQYF.

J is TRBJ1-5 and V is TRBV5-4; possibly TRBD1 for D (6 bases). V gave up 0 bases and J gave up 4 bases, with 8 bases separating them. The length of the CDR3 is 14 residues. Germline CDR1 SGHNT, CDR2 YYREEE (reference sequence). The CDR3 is CASSLDQGNQPQHF. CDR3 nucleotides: TGTGCCAGCAGCTTGGACCAGGGGAATCAGCCCCAGCATTTT.

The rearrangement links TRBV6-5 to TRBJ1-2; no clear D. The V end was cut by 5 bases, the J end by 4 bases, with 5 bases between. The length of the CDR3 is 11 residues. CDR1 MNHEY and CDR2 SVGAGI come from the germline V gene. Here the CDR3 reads CASSEFYGYTF. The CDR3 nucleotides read TGTGCCAGCAGTGAGTTCTATGGCTACACCTTC.

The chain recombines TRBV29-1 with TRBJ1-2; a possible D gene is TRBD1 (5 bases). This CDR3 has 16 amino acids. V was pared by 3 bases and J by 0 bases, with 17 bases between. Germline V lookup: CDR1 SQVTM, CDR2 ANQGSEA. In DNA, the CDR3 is TGCAGCGTTGACCCTCTTCCAGGGCTGGCTAACTATGGCTACACCTTC. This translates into CSVDPLPGLANYGYTF.

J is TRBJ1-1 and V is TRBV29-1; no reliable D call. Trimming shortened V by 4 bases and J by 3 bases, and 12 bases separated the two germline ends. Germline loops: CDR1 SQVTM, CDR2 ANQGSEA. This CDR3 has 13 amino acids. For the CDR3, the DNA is TGCAGCGTTGTGCCAGAGGGCCACACTGAAGCTTTCTTT. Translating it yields CSVVPEGHTEAFF. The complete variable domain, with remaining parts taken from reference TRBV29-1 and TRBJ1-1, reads SAVISQKPSRDICQRGTSLTIQCQVDSQVTMMFWYRQQPGQSLTLIATANQGSEATYESGFVIDKFPISRPNLTFSTLTVSNMSPEDSSIYLCSVVPEGHTEAFFGQGTRLTVV.

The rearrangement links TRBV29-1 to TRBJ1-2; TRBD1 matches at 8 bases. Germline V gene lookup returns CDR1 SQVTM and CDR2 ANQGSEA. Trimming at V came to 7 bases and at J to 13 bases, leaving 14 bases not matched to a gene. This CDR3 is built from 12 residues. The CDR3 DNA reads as TGCAGCGCTGCGACAGGGGCCGCCGTTTCCACCTTC. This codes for CSAATGAAVSTF.

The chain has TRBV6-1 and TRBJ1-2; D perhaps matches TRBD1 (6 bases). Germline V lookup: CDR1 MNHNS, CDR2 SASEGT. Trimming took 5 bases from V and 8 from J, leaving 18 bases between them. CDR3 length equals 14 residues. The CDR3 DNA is TGTGCCAGCAGTCTGGACAGCGCCGCTCCGGGCTACACCTTC. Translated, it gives CASSLDSAAPGYTF.

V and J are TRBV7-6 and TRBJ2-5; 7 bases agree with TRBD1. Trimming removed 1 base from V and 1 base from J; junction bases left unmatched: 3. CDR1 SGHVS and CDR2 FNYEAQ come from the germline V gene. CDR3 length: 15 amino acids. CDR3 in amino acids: CASSLVGQSQETQYF. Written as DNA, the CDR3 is TGTGCCAGCAGCTTAGTGGGACAGAGCCAAGAGACCCAGTACTTC.

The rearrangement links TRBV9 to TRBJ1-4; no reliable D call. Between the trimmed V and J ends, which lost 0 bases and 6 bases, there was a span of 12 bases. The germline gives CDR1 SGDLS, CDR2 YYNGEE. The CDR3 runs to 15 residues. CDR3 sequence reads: CASSVVGRPDEKLFF. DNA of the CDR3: TGTGCCAGCAGCGTAGTGGGCAGGCCAGATGAAAAACTGTTTTTT.

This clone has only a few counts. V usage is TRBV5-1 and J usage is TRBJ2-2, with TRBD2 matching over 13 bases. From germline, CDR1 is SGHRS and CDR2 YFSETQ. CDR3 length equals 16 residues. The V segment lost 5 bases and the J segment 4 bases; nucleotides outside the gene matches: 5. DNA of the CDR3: TGCGCCAGCAGAATGACTAGCGGGGGGTTCACCGGGGAGCTGTTTTTT. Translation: CASRMTSGGFTGELFF.

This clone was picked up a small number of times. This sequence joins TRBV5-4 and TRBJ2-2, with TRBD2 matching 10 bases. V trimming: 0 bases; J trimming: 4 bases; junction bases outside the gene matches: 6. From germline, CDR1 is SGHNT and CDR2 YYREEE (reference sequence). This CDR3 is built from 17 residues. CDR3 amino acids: CASSLAPSGGATGELFF. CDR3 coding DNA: TGTGCCAGCAGCTTGGCCCCTAGCGGGGGAGCCACCGGGGAGCTGTTTTTT.

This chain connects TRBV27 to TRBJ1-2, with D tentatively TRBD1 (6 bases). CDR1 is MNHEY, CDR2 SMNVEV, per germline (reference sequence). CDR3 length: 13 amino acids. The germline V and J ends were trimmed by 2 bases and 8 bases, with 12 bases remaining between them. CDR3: CASSLTGRGGYTF. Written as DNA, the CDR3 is TGTGCCAGCAGTTTAACAGGGAGGGGAGGCTACACCTTC.

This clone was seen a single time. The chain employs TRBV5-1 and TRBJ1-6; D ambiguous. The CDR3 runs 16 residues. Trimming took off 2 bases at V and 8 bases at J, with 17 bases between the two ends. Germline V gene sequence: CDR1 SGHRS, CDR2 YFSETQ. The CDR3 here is CASSFDSKWRDSPLHF. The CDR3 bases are TGCGCCAGCAGCTTTGACTCCAAATGGCGGGATTCACCCCTCCACTTT.

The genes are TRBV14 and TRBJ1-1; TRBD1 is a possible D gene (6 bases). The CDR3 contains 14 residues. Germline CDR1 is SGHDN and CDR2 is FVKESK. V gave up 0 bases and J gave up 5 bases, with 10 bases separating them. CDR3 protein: CASSQDRGRTEAFF. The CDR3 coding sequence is TGTGCCAGCAGCCAAGACAGGGGTAGGACTGAAGCTTTCTTT.

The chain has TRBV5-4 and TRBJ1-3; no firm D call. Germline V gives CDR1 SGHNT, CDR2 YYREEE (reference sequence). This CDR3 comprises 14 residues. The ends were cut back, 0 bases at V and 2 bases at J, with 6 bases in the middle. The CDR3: CASSLDVTGNTIYF. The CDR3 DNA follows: TGTGCCAGCAGCTTGGATGTCACTGGAAACACCATATATTTT.

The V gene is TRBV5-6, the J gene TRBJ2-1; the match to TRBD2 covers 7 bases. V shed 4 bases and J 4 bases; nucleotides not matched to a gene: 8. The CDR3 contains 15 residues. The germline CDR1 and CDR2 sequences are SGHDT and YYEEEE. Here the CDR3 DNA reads TGTGCCAGCAGCCGCTCTAGCGGAGTATACAATGAGCAGTTCTTC. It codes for CASSRSSGVYNEQFF.

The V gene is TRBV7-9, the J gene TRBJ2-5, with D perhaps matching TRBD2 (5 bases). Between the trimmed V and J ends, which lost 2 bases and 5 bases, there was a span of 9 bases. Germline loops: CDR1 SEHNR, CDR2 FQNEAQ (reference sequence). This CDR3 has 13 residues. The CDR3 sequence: CASSLSVAETQYF. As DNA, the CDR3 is TGTGCCAGCAGCTTATCAGTAGCGGAGACCCAGTACTTC.

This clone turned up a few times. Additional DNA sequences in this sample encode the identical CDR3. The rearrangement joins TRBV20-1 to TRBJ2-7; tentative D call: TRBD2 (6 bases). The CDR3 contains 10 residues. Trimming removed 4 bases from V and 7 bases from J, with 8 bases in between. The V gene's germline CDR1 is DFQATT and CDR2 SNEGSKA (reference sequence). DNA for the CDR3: TGCAGTGCTAACCGGGGGGAGCAGTACTTC. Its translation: CSANRGEQYF.

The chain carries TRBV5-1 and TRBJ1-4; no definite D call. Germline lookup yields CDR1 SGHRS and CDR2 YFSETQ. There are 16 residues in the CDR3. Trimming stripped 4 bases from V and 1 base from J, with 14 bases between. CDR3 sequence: CASSLTPRGTNEKLFF. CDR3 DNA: TGCGCCAGCAGCCTCACCCCCCGGGGAACTAATGAAAAACTGTTTTTT.